The text below deals with one T cell receptor (beta chain). PCR employed 60 Vbeta and 13 Jbeta primers. Measured with immunoSEQ multiplex PCR; TCRdb has only the in-frame clones, and not every one. The sample lists about 100,000 clones, about four fifths occurring once. This sample was included in a study of cytomegalovirus exposure and HLA in healthy donors. The CDR3 length is 13 residues. Germline CDR1 is MNHEY and CDR2 is SVGAGI. The germline V and J ends were trimmed by 7 bases and 4 bases, with 13 bases remaining between them. This clonotype originated in a female donor in good health and CMV-seropositive. V is TRBV6-5 and J is TRBJ2-5, with D possibly being TRBD1 (6 bases). Sequenced input: PBMCs. In nucleotides, the CDR3 is TGTGCCAGCACGGAACCAGGGGCAGAGACCCAGTACTTC. This encodes CASTEPGAETQYF.